This T cell receptor beta chain appears in the sequencing data of a study of post-analysis software for immune sequencing data. As for the study in general: In terms of disease course, relapsing-remitting, secondary progressive and progressive-relapsing multiple sclerosis were included. Study results and limitations: Patients showed TRBV5-6, TRBV5-1 and TRBV20-1 among five TRBV segments more frequent than in controls. Samples sharing a preparation batch grouped tightly together when assessed by F measure.

Included in the TCR beta cDNA libraries were unique molecular identifiers. TCRdb fed the PCR reads into MiXCR, producing one record per CDR3 protein. The sample shows some 690,000 distinct CDR3 sequences, roughly three fifths of them seen only once. Comments on this clonotype: Its antigen is not known.

The V gene's germline CDR1 is SGHRS and CDR2 YFSETQ. The CDR3 has 15 amino acids. The V end was cut by 1 base, the J end by 2 bases, with 12 bases between. V is TRBV5-1 and J is TRBJ2-5; weak D call: TRBD1 (6 bases). Sequencing was carried out using blood. The clonotype comes from a girl aged 2-10 years with multiple sclerosis. The CDR3 protein is CASSLQGSLQETQYF. CDR3 nucleotide sequence: TGCGCCAGCAGCTTGCAGGGGTCCCTACAAGAGACCCAGTACTTC.